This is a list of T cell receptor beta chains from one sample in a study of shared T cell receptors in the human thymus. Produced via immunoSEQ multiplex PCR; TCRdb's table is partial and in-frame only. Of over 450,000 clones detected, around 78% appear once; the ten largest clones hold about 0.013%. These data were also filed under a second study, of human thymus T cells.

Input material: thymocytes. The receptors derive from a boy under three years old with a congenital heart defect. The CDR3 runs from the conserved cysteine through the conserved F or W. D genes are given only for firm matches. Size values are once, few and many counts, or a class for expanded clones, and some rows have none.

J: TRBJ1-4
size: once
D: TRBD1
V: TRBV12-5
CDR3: CASGLGDRGLEKLFF
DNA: TGTGCTAGTGGTTTGGGGGACAGGGGGCTTGAAAAACTGTTTTTT

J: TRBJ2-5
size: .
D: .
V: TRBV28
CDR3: CASSLLGGGPKETQYF
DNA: TGTGCCAGCAGTTTATTAGGGGGAGGGCCTAAAGAGACCCAGTACTTC

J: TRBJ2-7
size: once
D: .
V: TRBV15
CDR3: CATSGRLDYEQYF
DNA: TGTGCCACCAGCGGTAGACTAGACTACGAGCAGTACTTC

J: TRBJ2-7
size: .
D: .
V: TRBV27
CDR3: CASSLDWGTRGIEQYF
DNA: TGTGCCAGCAGTTTGGACTGGGGGACAAGGGGTATCGAGCAGTACTTC

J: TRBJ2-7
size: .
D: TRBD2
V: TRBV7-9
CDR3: CASSQTSHEQYF
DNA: TGTGCCAGCAGCCAGACTAGCCACGAGCAGTACTTC

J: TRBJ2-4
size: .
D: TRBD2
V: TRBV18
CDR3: CASSPPGGSAKNIQYF
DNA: TGTGCCAGCTCACCTCCCGGGGGGTCGGCCAAAAACATTCAGTACTTC

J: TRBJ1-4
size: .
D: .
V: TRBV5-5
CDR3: CASSSGATNEKLFF
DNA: TGTGCCAGCAGTAGCGGGGCAACTAATGAAAAACTGTTTTTT

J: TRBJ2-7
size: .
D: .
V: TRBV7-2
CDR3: CASSSRSGHDYEQYF
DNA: TGTGCCAGCAGCTCTAGGAGTGGCCACGATTACGAGCAGTACTTC

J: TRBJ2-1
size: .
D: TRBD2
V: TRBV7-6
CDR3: CASSPSGEFGLAAQAPYNEQFF
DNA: TGTGCCAGCAGCCCATCCGGGGAATTCGGACTAGCGGCCCAAGCCCCATACAATGAGCAGTTCTTC

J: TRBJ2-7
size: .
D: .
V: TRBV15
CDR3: CATSTEGGLLYEQYF
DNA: TGTGCCACCAGCACGGAGGGAGGACTCCTCTACGAGCAGTACTTC